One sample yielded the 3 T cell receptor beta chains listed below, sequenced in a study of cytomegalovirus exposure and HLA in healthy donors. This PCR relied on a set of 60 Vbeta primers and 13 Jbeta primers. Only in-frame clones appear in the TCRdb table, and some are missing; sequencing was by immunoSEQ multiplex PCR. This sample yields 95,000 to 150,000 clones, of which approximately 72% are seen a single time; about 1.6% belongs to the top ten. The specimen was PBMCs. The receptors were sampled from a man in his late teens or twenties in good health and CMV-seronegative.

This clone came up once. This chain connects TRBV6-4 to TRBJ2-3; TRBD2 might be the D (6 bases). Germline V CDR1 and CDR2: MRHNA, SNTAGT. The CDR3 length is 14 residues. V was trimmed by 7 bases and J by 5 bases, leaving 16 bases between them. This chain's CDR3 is CASIFRRGVDTQYF. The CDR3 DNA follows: TGTGCCAGCATCTTCAGGCGGGGTGTAGATACGCAGTATTTT.

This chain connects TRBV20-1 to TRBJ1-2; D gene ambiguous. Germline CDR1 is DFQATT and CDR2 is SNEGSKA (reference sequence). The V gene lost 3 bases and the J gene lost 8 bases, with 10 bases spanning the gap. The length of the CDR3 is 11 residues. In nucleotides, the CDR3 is TGCAGTGCTAGTCGGGAAGTCGGCTACACCTTC. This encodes CSASREVGYTF.

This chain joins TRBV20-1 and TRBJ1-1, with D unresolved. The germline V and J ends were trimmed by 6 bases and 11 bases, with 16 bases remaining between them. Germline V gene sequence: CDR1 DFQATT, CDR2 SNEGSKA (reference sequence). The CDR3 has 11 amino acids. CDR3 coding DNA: TGCAGTGCCCTAGAACAAACGGGGGCTTTCTTT. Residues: CSALEQTGAFF.